This TCR beta chain was found in a study of PD-L1 blockade in urothelial cancer listed by TCRdb under 2017. About the study as a whole: All patients started therapy in about 2014 and received atezolizumab 1,200 mg intravenously every 3 weeks. Roughly 9 patients reached durable clinical benefit, while 20 patients did not. Some 30 patients had pretreatment blood TCR-seq, some 25 had at least one posttreatment blood collection, and some 25 had tumor TCR-seq. In the same patients, pretreatment tumors underwent whole exome sequencing and RNA sequencing in addition to TCR sequencing. The study was an exploratory multi-omic analysis of somatic, immune and clinical correlates of response to PD-L1 blockade with atezolizumab in urothelial cancer. About 90% of the roughly 29 patients were identified as males with urothelial cancer of bladder origin, and a prior smoking history was reported by 18 of 29 patients. Progression-free survival longer than 6 months counted as durable clinical benefit, and TCR features were additionally tested against both progression-free and overall survival. Blood samples gave median yields of around 150,000 T cells and 65,000 to 85,000 unique TCRs, along with a median clonality of 0.080. An ECOG performance status of 0 or 1 was recorded for the patients, and 0 to 3 prior chemotherapy regimens had been received by the patients. Blood samples were analyzed 3 weeks after the start of treatment (second dose) and 6 weeks after the start of treatment. Pretreatment tumor samples, along with matched peripheral blood collected serially before and after atezolizumab treatment, underwent TCR sequencing. Summary of the overall study and its limitations: A pretreatment peripheral blood TCR clonality below the median was linked to improved progression-free and overall survival. Because the sample size was small (n = 29) and many of the analyses were exploratory, the results are meant to be hypothesis-generating. Patients with durable benefit showed greater expansion of tumor-associated TCR clones in peripheral blood 3 weeks after starting treatment (n ≈ 21, p = 0.022).

To estimate absolute template abundance from read counts, synthetic TCR analog templates were spiked into each PCR. TCRbeta CDR3 regions were amplified from genomic DNA with bias-controlled V and J gene primers using the immunoSEQ assay. Rearranged TCRbeta segments were sequenced at approximately 20X coverage. The source study handled its data this way. Sequencing errors were corrected by clustering and CDR3s were annotated against IMGT to assign V, D and J genes. Downstream analyses used only productive TCRbeta rearrangements and left out out-of-frame or stop-codon sequences. To compute clonality, Shannon entropy was normalized by the log of the number of unique productive sequences and then subtracted from one. Fisher's exact test with Benjamini-Hochberg correction, at a threshold of adjusted p below 0.01, was used to find clones that differed between time points or between blood and tumor. Imported from immuneACCESS, the table was reduced by TCRdb to in-frame sequences with V and J called. These copies leave out some clones; in studies compared against another copy, an unresolved V gene accounts for under half, and the cause of the remainder is not known. V, J and clone size are taken as reported in that table, and D and trimming were inferred from the DNA itself. The sample records 35,000 to 50,000 clones, 80% of which are singletons. Of the sample, roughly 16% is held by the ten largest clones.

Read against the paper, the sample's time point label means: pretreatment peripheral blood. A cohort of 25 to 30 patients with locally advanced or metastatic urothelial carcinoma, treated at Memorial Sloan Kettering on a trial protocol, was included. Peripheral blood mononuclear cells were collected pretreatment and during treatment, with between 1 and 8 total time points obtained per patient. The Qiagen DNeasy Blood extraction kit was used to purify genomic DNA from total PBMCs and tumor samples. PBMCs were collected pretreatment and during treatment, and were isolated and stored as previously described. Note on this clone: Its specific antigen is unknown. Base qualities are not recorded, but no much larger clone differs from it by a single base.

V is reduced by 1 base and J by 4 bases, leaving a spacing of 11 bases between them. The CDR3 numbers 15 residues from cysteine through phenylalanine. The entry retains the CDR3 DNA only, 45 bases that are in frame from base 1. Via the germline V gene, CDR1 is LGHNA and CDR2 YNFKEQ. The origin of this receptor is a man in his 60s with urothelial cancer. This specimen consisted of PBMCs, obtained around atezolizumab (anti-PD-L1) treatment. The chain is assembled from TRBV4-2 and TRBJ2-1; TRBD2 is a possible D gene, resting on 6 matching bases. CDR3 sequence: CASSQASVGYNEQFF. The base sequence is TGTGCCAGCAGCCAAGCTAGCGTGGGTTACAATGAGCAGTTCTTC.